The 9 T cell receptor beta chains below all came from one sample that was sequenced in a study of human T cells and chemical hapten exposure. TCRdb passed the RACE reads through MiXCR, listing each CDR3 protein once. The data hold around 300,000 distinct CDR3 sequences, with about 5% observed a single time. The time point is: pre-sensitization, week 0. Regarding treatment: therapeutic diphenylcyclopropenone sensitization with weekly scalp DPC. This sample comprised whole blood, obtained in connection with sensitization to the hapten diphenylcyclopropenone (DPC). These receptors were obtained from a woman aged 18-35 years with alopecia areata. Some clones in this sample may be carry-over from other donors' samples.

A few counts support this clonotype. The rearrangement links TRBV7-9 to TRBJ2-7; TRBD1 matches at 7 bases. The CDR3 has 15 residues. The junction had 15 bases not matched to a gene; V was cut back by 7 bases and J by 6 bases. The germline V gene encodes CDR1 SEHNR and CDR2 FQNEAQ (reference sequence). CDR3 sequence (DNA): TGTGCCAGCATCGAAGGACAGGCCCTTATCGCCGAGCAGTACTTC. Translating it yields CASIEGQALIAEQYF.

V usage is TRBV2 and J usage is TRBJ2-3; D is tentatively TRBD1 or TRBD2 (5 bases each). Germline V CDR1 and CDR2: SNHLY, FYNNEI. V was shortened by 2 bases and J by 6 bases, with 18 bases between the two germline ends. The CDR3 sequence is 16 residues long. CDR3 protein: CASSEFLTDWGDTQYF. The DNA of the CDR3 is TGTGCCAGCAGTGAATTTCTTACGGACTGGGGGGATACGCAGTATTTT.

V is TRBV29-1 and J is TRBJ2-2, with 14 bases aligning to TRBD2. Per germline, CDR1 SQVTM and CDR2 ANQGSEA. With V trimmed by 5 bases and J by 6 bases, 8 bases remained unmatched. This CDR3 is 16 amino acids long. The CDR3 protein is CSVSGLAGVGAGELFF. CDR3 DNA: TGCAGCGTTTCGGGACTAGCGGGGGTGGGAGCCGGGGAGCTGTTTTTT.

This clonotype was picked up a small number of times. The chain combines TRBV28 with TRBJ1-5; a possible D gene is TRBD1 (6 bases). The V gene's germline CDR1 is MDHEN and CDR2 SYDVKM. The CDR3 contains 12 residues. CDR3 amino acids: CAAKGGNQPQHF. In DNA, the CDR3 is TGTGCAGCAAAGGGGGGCAATCAGCCCCAGCATTTT.

In its sample, this clonotype was seen many times. This rearrangement joins TRBV29-1 to TRBJ2-2; tentative D call: TRBD1 (6 bases). The CDR3 runs 14 residues. Germline-derived CDR1 and CDR2 are SQVTM and ANQGSEA. V lost 6 bases and J 0 bases, leaving 11 bases between the germline ends. The CDR3 DNA reads TGCAGCGTACTAAGGACAGCGAACACCGGGGAGCTGTTTTTT. It translates to CSVLRTANTGELFF.

The J gene is TRBJ2-7, the V gene TRBV2, with 9 bases fitting TRBD2. The CDR3 contains 14 residues. Unmatched junction bases numbered 3, after V lost 3 bases and J lost 3 bases. Germline assignment: CDR1 SNHLY and CDR2 FYNNEI. This chain's CDR3 is CASSDASGNYEQYF. As DNA, the CDR3 is TGTGCCAGCAGTGATGCTAGCGGGAACTACGAGCAGTACTTC.

The rearrangement uses TRBV20-1 and TRBJ1-3, with D hard to call. Per the germline V gene, CDR1 is DFQATT and CDR2 is SNEGSKA (reference sequence). This CDR3 has 15 residues. Trimming removed 2 bases from V and 0 bases from J, with 11 bases in between. Written as DNA, the CDR3 is TGCAGTGCTAGACCCGGACGGGTCTCTGGAAACACCATATATTTT. It translates to CSARPGRVSGNTIYF.

The V gene is TRBV15, the J gene TRBJ1-2; D is possibly TRBD1 (5 bases). The CDR3 spans 17 residues. The V end was cut by 5 bases, the J end by 4 bases, with 23 bases between. Germline V gene sequence: CDR1 LNHNV, CDR2 YYDKDF (reference sequence). CDR3 amino acids: CATSGNVRDLRGYGYTF. CDR3 in DNA: TGTGCCACCAGCGGAAACGTCCGGGACCTCCGCGGCTATGGCTACACCTTC.

This clonotype was picked up many times. The V gene is TRBV15, the J gene TRBJ1-4; 7 bases agree with TRBD1. CDR1 is LNHNV, CDR2 YYDKDF, per germline (reference sequence). The CDR3 runs to 16 residues. V lost 4 bases, J lost 2 bases, and 7 bases stayed unmatched. The chain's CDR3 is CATSIDRESTNEKLFF. The CDR3 DNA reads TGTGCCACCAGCATCGACAGGGAGAGCACTAATGAAAAACTGTTTTTT.